This entry lists 9 T cell receptor beta chains sequenced from one sample in a study of tumor-infiltrating lymphocytes in oesophageal squamous cell carcinoma. MiXCR, run by TCRdb on the PCR reads, gives a single entry per CDR3 protein. The sample has 16,000 or so distinct CDR3 sequences, over 45% seen once; the top ten hold 15% to 25%. What was sequenced was esophageal tumor tissue. These receptors all stem from a male donor with esophageal squamous cell carcinoma.

The V and J genes are TRBV28 and TRBJ2-3, with TRBD2 matching over 8 bases. Judging by the DNA end, TRBJ2-1 fits better; the J call may be wrong. The CDR3 sequence is 16 residues long. CDR1 MDHEN and CDR2 SYDVKM come from the germline V gene. CDR3 bases: TGTGCCAGCAGTTTAGGCGGGGGGCACTCCTACAATGAGCAGTTCTTC. Encoded protein: CASSLGGGHSYNEQFF.

The V and J genes are TRBV5-3 and TRBJ2-1, with 7 bases matching TRBD1. TRBV5-3 is treated as an ORF (open reading frame) with a function not yet certain. This CDR3 has 15 residues. The V and J ends lost 8 bases and 0 bases, in that order; junction bases with no gene match: 8. The CDR3 DNA sequence: TGTGCCAGCAGCATGGGACAGAGCTCCTACAATGAGCAGTTCTTC. Translating it yields CASSMGQSSYNEQFF.

This clonotype is medium-sized in the sample. This CDR3 is CASRQGPERGKLFF. Here the CDR3 DNA reads TGTGCCAGCAGACAGGGCCCCGAACGAGGAAAACTGTTTTTT. The genes are TRBV7-2 and TRBJ1-4, with D maybe TRBD1 (6 bases). The V end lost 6 bases, the J end lost 10 bases, and 18 bases lay between the germline ends. The CDR3 sequence is 14 residues long. The germline gives CDR1 SGHTA, CDR2 FQGNSA.

The CDR3 loop reads CASSLAESGGHYEQYF. Written as DNA, the CDR3 is TGTGCCAGCAGCTTAGCGGAGAGCGGGGGGCACTACGAGCAGTACTTC. The V and J genes are TRBV7-2 and TRBJ2-1; 9 positions match TRBD2. The DNA end is a closer match to TRBJ2-7, so the J assignment may be wrong. The CDR3 consists of 16 residues. In germline, CDR1 is SGHTA, CDR2 FQGNSA.

This clonotype was seen ten or more times. The rearrangement uses TRBV28 and TRBJ2-5; D could derive from TRBD1 or TRBD2 (5 bases each). The J call may be in error: the DNA end matches TRBJ2-7 better. Germline V CDR1 and CDR2: MDHEN, SYDVKM. There are 13 residues in the CDR3. As DNA, the CDR3 is TGTGCCAGCAGTACCGGGACCCCTTACGAGCAGTACTTC. Its translation: CASSTGTPYEQYF.

This sequence joins TRBV7-3 and TRBJ1-1; 8 bases agree with TRBD1. J was trimmed by 7 bases and V by 4 bases; bases with no gene match: 8. There are 14 residues in the CDR3. The germline V gene has CDR1 SGHTA and CDR2 FQGTGA. CDR3 amino acids: CASSSTGGVGEAFF. CDR3 coding DNA: TGTGCCAGCAGCTCAACAGGGGGGGTGGGTGAAGCTTTCTTT.

The gene calls are TRBV7-6 and TRBJ2-4, with D possibly TRBD2 on 6 matching bases. V was trimmed by 1 base and J by 13 bases, leaving 23 bases between them. The germline gives CDR1 SGHVS, CDR2 FNYEAQ. The CDR3 is made up of 16 amino acids. CDR3 nucleotides: TGTGCCAGCAGCTTAGTCCAAGGGACTCCCTACAATGAGCAGTACTTC. Encoded protein: CASSLVQGTPYNEQYF.

This chain joins TRBV12-3 or TRBV12-4 and TRBJ2-2; D remains unclear. This CDR3 spans 14 amino acids. The ends were cut back, 3 bases at V and 5 bases at J, with 10 bases in the middle. The CDR3 bases are TGTGCCAGCAGTTTTATTTTCGGGACCGGGGAGCTGTTTTTT. The encoded protein is CASSFIFGTGELFF.

This clonotype has only a few counts. The genes are TRBV4-3 and TRBJ2-7, with 8 bases matching TRBD1. The assigned J gene may be wrong: the sequence end matches TRBJ2-1 better. The germline V gene encodes CDR1 LGHNA and CDR2 YSLEER. The CDR3 consists of 16 residues. The DNA of the CDR3 is TGCGCCAGCAGCCAAGACTCGGGACAGGTCTACAATGAGCAGTTCTTC. It yields the protein CASSQDSGQVYNEQFF.